This entry concerns a single T cell receptor (beta chain). CDR3 length: 15 amino acids. V shed 2 bases, J shed 4 bases, and the junction held 8 bases outside the gene matches. Germline loops: CDR1 GTSNPN, CDR2 SVGIG (reference sequence). Only in-frame clones appear in the TCRdb table, and some are missing; sequencing was by immunoSEQ multiplex PCR. The sample includes some 250,000 clones, 65% to 85% of them seen just once. The data were taken from a study of blood T cell repertoires in COVID-19. The wider study: The origin of the acute and convalescent COVID-19 samples was the United States, Italy and Spain. T cells, B-cell-depleted T cells, or PBMCs provided the cDNA or gDNA that served as material.

This receptor was obtained from a man aged 35 to 55 with active or convalescent COVID-19. The V gene is TRBV30, the J gene TRBJ1-2; 9 nucleotides line up with TRBD1. The sample taken for sequencing was peripheral blood. The chain's CDR3 is CAWSPWDREAYGYTF. CDR3 sequence (DNA): TGTGCCTGGAGTCCCTGGGACAGGGAGGCCTATGGCTACACCTTC.